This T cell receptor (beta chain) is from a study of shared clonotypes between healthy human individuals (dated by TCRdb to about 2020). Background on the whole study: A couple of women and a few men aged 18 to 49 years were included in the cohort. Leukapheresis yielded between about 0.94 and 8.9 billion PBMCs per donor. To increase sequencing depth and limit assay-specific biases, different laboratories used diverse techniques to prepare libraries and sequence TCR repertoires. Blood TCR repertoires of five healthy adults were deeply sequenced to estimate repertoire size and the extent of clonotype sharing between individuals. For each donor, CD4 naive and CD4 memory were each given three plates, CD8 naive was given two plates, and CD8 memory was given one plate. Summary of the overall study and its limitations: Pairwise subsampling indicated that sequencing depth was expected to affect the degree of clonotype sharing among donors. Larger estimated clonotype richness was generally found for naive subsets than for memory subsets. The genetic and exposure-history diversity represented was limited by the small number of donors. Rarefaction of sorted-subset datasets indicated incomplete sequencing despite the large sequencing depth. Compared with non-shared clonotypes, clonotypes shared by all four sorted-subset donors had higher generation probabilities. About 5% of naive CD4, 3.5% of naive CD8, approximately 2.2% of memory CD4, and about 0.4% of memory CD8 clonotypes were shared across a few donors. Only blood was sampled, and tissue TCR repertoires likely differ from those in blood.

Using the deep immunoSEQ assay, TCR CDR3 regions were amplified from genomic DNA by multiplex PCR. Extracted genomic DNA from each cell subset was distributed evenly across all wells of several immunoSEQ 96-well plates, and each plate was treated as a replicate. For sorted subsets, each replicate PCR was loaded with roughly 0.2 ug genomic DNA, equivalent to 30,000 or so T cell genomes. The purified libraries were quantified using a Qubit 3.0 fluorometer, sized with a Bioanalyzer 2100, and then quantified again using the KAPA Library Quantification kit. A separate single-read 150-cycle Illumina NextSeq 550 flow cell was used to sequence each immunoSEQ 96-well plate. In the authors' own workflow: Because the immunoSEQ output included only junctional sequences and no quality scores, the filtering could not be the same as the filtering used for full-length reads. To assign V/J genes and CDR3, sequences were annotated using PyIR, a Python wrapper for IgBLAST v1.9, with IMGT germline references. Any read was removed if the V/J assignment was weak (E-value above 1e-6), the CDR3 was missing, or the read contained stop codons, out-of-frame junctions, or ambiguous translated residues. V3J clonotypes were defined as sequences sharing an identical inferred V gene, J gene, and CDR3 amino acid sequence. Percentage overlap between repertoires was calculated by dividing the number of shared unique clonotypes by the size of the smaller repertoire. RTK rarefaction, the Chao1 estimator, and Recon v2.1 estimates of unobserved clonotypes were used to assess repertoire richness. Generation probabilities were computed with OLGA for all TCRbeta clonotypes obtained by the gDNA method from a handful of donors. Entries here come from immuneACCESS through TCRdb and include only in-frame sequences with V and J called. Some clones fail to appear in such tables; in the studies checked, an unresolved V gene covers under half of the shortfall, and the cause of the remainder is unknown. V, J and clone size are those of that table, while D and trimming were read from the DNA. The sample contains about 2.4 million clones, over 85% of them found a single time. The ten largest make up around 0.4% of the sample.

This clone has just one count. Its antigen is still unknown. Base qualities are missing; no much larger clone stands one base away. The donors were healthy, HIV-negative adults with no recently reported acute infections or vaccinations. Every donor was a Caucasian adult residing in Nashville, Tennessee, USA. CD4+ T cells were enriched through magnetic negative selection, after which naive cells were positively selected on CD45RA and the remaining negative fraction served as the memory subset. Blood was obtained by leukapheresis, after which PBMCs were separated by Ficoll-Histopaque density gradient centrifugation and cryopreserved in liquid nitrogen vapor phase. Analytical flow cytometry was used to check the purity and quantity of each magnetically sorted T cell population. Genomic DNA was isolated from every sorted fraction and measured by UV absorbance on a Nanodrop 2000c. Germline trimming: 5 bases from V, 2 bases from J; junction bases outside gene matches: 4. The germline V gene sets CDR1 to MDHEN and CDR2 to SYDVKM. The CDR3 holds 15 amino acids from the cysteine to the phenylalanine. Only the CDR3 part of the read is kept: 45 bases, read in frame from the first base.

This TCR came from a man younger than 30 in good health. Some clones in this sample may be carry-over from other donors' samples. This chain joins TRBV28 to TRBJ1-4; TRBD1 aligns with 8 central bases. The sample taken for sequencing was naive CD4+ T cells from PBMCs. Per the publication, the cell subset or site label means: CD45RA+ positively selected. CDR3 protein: CASSPGGITNEKLFF. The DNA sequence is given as TGTGCCAGCAGTCCAGGGGGCATCACTAATGAAAAACTGTTTTTT. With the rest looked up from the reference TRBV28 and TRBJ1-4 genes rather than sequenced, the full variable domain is DVKVTQSSRYLVKRTGEKVFLECVQDMDHENMFWYRQDPGLGLRLIYFSYDVKMKEKGDIPEGYSVSREKKERFSLILESASTNQTSMYLCASSPGGITNEKLFFGSGTQLSVL.